This T cell receptor beta chain was recovered during a study of shared clonotypes between healthy human individuals. In the original analysis: Junction-only immunoSEQ data arrived without quality scores, meaning filtering differed. Using immunoSEQ multiplex PCR, the repertoire was profiled, and TCRdb retains in-frame clones only, with some absent. The V and J calls and clone size were taken over from that table, and D and trimming were inferred from the DNA. This sample has around 1,900,000 clones, with 93% found just once. This CDR3 is 14 amino acids long. V shed 11 bases, J shed 0 bases, and the junction held 5 bases outside the gene matches. Germline V gene sequence: CDR1 ENHRY, CDR2 SYGVKD. Study-wide results and caveats: The four-donor shared clonotypes exceeded non-shared clonotypes in generation probability, with non-shared ones scoring lower. Generally, estimated richness proved larger in naive subsets than it did in memory subsets.

Comment on this clone: As yet, its antigen is unknown.

CD45RO-negative cells were positively selected for CCR7, leaving out terminally differentiated effector memory CD45RA+ cells. HIV-negative, healthy adults without recent acute infections or vaccinations were the donors. The rearrangement links TRBV10-3 to TRBJ1-5, with 9 bases fitting TRBD1. The clonotype comes from a man between 18 and 35 years old in good health. Some clones in this sample may be carry-over from other donors' samples. Sequences were obtained from naive CD8+ T cells from PBMCs. This CDR3 is CAVGQGYSNQPQHF. The CDR3 DNA is TGTGCCGTGGGACAGGGATATAGCAATCAGCCCCAGCATTTT.